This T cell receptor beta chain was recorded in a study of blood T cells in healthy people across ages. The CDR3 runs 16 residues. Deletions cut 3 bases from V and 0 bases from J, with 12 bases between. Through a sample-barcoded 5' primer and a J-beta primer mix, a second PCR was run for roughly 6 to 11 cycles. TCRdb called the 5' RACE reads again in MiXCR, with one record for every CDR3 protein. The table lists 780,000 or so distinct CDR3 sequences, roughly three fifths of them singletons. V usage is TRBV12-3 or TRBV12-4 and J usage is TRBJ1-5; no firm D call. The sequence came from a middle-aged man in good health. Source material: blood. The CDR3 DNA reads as TGTGCCAGCAGTTTTTGGACGGCCTATAGCAATCAGCCCCAGCATTTT. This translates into CASSFWTAYSNQPQHF.